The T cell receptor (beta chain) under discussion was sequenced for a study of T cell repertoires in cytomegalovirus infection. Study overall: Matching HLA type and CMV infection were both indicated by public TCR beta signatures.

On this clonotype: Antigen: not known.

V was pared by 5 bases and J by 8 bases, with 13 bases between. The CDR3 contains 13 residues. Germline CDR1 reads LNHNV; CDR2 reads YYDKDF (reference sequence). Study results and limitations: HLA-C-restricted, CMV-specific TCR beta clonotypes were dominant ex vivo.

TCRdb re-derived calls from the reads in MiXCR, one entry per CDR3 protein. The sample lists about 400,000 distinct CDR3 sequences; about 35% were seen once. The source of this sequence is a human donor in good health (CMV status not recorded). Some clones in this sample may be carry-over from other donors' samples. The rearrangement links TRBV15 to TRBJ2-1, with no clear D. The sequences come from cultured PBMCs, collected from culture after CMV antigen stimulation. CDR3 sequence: CATSSRLVYEQFF. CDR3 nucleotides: TGTGCCACCAGCTCTCGACTGGTTTATGAGCAGTTCTTC.